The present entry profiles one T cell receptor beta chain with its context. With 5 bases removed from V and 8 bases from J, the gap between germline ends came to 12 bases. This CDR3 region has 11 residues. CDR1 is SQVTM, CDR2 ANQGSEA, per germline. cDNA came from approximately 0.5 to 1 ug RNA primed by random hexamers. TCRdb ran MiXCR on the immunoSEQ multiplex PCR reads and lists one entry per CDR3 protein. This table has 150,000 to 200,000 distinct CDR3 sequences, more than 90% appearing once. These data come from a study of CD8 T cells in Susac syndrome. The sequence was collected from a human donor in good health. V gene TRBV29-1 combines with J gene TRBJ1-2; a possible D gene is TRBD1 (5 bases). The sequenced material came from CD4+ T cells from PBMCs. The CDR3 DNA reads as TGCAGCGTTTCCGAGGGACGCGGCTACACCTTC. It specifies CSVSEGRGYTF. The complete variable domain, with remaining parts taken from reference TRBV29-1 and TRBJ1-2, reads SAVISQKPSRDICQRGTSLTIQCQVDSQVTMMFWYRQQPGQSLTLIATANQGSEATYESGFVIDKFPISRPNLTFSTLTVSNMSPEDSSIYLCSVSEGRGYTFGSGTRLTVV.